These 3 T cell receptor beta chains were all obtained from the same sample, sequenced in a study of post-analysis software for immune sequencing data. Study observations and caveats: Higher frequency in patients than in controls was seen for roughly 5 TRBV segments, with TRBV5-6, TRBV5-1 and TRBV20-1 among them.

cDNA libraries of TCR beta carried unique molecular identifiers. TCRdb ran MiXCR on the PCR reads and lists one entry per CDR3 protein. The table has about 770,000 distinct CDR3 sequences, about half seen once. No antigen has been assigned to these receptors. The sequencing sample was made of blood. All receptors come from a girl between 10 and 17 years old with multiple sclerosis.

The J gene is TRBJ2-5, the V gene TRBV7-9; D remains unclear. CDR1 and CDR2 from the germline V gene are SEHNR and FQNEAQ (reference sequence). The CDR3 loop spans 11 amino acids. Trimming shortened V by 5 bases and J by 5 bases, and 6 bases separated the two germline ends. CDR3 coding DNA: TGTGCCAGCAGCAGGATGGAGACCCAGTACTTC. It yields the protein CASSRMETQYF.

The V call is TRBV20-1, the J call TRBJ2-3; D is unclear. This CDR3 region has 17 residues. Trimming left V 3 bases short and J 4 bases short, with 23 bases between. Germline V lookup: CDR1 DFQATT, CDR2 SNEGSKA (reference sequence). The CDR3 coding sequence is TGCAGTGCTAGGGCCCTTGGAGTGAGGCCGGCTCCAGATACGCAGTATTTT. Amino acids: CSARALGVRPAPDTQYF.

This chain joins TRBV10-1 and TRBJ2-5; 9 nucleotides align to TRBD2. The germline gives CDR1 WNHNN, CDR2 SYGVQD (reference sequence). Losses at the gene ends were 2 bases for V and 5 bases for J; bases not matched to a gene: 9. This CDR3 contains 16 residues. The CDR3 region is CASSEGLAGSGETQYF. The DNA for the CDR3 is TGCGCCAGCAGTGAGGGCCTAGCGGGGAGCGGTGAGACCCAGTACTTC.